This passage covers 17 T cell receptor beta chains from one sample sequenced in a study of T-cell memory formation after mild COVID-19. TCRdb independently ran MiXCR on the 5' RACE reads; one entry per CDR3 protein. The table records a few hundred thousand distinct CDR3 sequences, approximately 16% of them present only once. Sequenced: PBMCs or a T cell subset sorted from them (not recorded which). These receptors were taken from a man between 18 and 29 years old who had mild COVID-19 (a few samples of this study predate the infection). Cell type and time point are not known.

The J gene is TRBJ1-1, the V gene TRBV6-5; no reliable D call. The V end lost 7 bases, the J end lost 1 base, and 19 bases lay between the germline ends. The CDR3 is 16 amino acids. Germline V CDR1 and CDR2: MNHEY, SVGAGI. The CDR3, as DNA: TGTGCCAGCATCAGTCGGCCGTATGGGAAGAACACTGAAGCTTTCTTT. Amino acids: CASISRPYGKNTEAFF.

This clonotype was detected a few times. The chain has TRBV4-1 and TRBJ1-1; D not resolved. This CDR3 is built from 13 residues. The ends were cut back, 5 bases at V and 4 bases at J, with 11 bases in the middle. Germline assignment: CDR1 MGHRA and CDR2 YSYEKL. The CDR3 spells CASSFPDGTEAFF. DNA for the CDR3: TGCGCCAGCAGCTTCCCGGATGGCACTGAAGCTTTCTTT.

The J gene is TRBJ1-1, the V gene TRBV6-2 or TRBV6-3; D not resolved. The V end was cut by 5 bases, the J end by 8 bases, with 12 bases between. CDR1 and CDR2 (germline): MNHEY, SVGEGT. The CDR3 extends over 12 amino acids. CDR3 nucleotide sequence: TGTGCCAGCAGTATATTTGAAGAGGAAGCTTTCTTT. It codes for CASSIFEEEAFF.

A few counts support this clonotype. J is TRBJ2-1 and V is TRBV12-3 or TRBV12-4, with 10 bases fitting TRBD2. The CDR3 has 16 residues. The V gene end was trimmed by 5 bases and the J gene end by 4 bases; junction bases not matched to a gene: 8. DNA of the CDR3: TGTGCCAGCAGTACCCTCTCAGCGGGGGGGTACAATGAGCAGTTCTTC. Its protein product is CASSTLSAGGYNEQFF.

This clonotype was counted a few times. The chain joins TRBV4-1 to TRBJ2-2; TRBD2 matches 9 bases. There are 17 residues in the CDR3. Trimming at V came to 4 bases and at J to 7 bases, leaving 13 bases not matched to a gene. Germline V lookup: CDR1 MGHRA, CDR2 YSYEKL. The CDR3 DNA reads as TGCGCCAGCAGCCCGCGGGGGGGGACTCCGAGGAGCGGGGAGCTGTTTTTT. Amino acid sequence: CASSPRGGTPRSGELFF.

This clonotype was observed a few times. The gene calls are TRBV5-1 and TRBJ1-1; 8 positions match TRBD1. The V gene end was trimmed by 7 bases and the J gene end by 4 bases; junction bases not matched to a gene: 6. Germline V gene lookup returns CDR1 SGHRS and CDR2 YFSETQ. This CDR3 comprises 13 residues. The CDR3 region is CASRNQGATEAFF. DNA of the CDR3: TGCGCCAGCCGTAATCAGGGGGCCACTGAAGCTTTCTTT. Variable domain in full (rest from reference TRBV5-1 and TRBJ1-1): KAGVTQTPRYLIKTRGQQVTLSCSPISGHRSVSWYQQTPGQGLQFLFEYFSETQRNKGNFPGRFSGRQFSNSRSEMNVSTLELGDSALYLCASRNQGATEAFFGQGTRLTVV.

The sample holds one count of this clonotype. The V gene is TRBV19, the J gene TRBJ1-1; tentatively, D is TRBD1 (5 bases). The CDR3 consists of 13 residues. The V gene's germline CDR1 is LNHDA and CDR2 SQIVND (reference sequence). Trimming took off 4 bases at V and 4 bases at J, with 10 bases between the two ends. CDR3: CASSTTVGTEAFF. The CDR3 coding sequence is TGTGCCAGTAGTACGACAGTTGGCACTGAAGCTTTCTTT.

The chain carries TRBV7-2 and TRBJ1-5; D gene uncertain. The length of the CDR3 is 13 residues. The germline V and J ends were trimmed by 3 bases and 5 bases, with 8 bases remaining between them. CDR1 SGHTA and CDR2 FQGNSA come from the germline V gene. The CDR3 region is CASSFTEDQPQHF. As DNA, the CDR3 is TGTGCCAGCAGCTTCACAGAAGATCAGCCCCAGCATTTT.

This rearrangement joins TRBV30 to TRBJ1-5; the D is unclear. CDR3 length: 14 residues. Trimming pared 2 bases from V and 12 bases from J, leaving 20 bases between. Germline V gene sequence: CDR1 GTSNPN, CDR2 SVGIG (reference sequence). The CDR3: CAWSPDPVGGSQHF. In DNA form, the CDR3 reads TGTGCCTGGAGTCCGGACCCCGTTGGAGGGAGCCAGCATTTT.

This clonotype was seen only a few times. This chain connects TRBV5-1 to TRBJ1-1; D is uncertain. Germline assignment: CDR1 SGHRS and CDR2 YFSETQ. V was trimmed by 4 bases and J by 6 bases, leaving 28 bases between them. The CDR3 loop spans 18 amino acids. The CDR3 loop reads CASSQNWVADPRSSEAFF. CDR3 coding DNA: TGCGCCAGCAGCCAAAATTGGGTAGCGGACCCACGGTCCTCTGAAGCTTTCTTT. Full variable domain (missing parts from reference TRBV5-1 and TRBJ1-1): KAGVTQTPRYLIKTRGQQVTLSCSPISGHRSVSWYQQTPGQGLQFLFEYFSETQRNKGNFPGRFSGRQFSNSRSEMNVSTLELGDSALYLCASSQNWVADPRSSEAFFGQGTRLTVV.

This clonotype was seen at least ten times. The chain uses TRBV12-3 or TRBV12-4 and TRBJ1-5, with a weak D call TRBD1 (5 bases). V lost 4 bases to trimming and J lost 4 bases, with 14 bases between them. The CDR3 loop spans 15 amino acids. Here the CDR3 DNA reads TGTGCCAGCAGTTCGGGGGGGAACGAAAATCAGCCCCAGCATTTT. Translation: CASSSGGNENQPQHF.

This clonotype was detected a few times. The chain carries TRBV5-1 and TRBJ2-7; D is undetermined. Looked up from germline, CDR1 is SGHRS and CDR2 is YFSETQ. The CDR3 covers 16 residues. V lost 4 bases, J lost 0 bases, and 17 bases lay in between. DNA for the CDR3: TGCGCCAGCAGCCCGGGCTGGCAGGCGTTCTCCTACGAGCAGTACTTC. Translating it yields CASSPGWQAFSYEQYF.

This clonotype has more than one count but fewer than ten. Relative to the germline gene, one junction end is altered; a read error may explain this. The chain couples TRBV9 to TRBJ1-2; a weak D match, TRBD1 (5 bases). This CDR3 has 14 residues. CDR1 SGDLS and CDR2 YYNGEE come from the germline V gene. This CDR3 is CASSSSRSGGIDSF. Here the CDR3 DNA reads TGTGCCAGCAGCTCAAGTAGATCCGGGGGAATTGATTCCTTC.

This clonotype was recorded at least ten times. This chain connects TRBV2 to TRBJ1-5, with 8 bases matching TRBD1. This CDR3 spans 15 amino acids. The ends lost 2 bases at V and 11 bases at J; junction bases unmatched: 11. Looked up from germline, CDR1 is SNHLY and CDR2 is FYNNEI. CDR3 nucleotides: TGTGCCAGCAGTGAATGGGAGACAGGGGCCTCTACCCAGCATTTT. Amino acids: CASSEWETGASTQHF.

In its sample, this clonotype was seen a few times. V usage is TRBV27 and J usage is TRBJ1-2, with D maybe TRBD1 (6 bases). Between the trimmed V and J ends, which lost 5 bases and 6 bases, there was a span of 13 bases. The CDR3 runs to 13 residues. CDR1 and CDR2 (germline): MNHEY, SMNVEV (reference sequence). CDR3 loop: CASSRQGSHGYTF. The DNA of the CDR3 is TGTGCCAGCAGTCGCCAGGGGTCCCATGGCTACACCTTC.

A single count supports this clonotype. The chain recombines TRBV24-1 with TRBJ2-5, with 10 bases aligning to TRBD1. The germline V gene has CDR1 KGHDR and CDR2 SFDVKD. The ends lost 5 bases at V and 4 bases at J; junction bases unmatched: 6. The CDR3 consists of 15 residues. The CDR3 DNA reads TGTGCCACCAGTGGGGACAGGGGTCCCACAGAGACCCAGTACTTC. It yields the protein CATSGDRGPTETQYF.

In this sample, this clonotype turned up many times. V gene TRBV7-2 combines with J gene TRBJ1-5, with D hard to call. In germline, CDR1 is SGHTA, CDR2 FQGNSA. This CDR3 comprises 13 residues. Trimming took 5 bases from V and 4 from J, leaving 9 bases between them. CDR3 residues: CASSQRGNQPQHF. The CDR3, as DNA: TGTGCCAGCAGCCAACGGGGAAATCAGCCCCAGCATTTT.